This T cell receptor (beta chain) was identified in a study of PD-1 blockade in classical Hodgkin lymphoma. Every one of the patients relapsed after autologous stem cell transplantation (brentuximab vedotin exposure was variable). Using immunoSEQ multiplex PCR, the repertoire was profiled, and TCRdb retains in-frame clones only, with some absent. The sample has fewer than 90,000 clones, 85% to 95% seen once. Remarks on this clone: The antigen is not known.

Trimming shortened V by 1 base and J by 1 base, and 9 bases separated the two germline ends. There are 15 residues in the CDR3. Germline-derived CDR1 and CDR2 are MDHEN and SYDVKM. General observations from the study: Why repertoires differed is undefined; disease activity or prior therapy possibly contributed. Prior to therapy, complete responders displayed diversity much like that of newly diagnosed patients. Newly diagnosed patients reportedly had lower baseline TCR diversity than healthy donors.

Sequencing used peripheral blood mononuclear cells (PBMCs), obtained at baseline. This chain uses TRBV28 with TRBJ2-3; D remains unclear. The receptor was isolated from a human donor with classical Hodgkin lymphoma. As DNA, the CDR3 is TGTGCCAGCAGTTTATTGGCCAAGGGCACAGATACGCAGTATTTT. This translates into CASSLLAKGTDTQYF.